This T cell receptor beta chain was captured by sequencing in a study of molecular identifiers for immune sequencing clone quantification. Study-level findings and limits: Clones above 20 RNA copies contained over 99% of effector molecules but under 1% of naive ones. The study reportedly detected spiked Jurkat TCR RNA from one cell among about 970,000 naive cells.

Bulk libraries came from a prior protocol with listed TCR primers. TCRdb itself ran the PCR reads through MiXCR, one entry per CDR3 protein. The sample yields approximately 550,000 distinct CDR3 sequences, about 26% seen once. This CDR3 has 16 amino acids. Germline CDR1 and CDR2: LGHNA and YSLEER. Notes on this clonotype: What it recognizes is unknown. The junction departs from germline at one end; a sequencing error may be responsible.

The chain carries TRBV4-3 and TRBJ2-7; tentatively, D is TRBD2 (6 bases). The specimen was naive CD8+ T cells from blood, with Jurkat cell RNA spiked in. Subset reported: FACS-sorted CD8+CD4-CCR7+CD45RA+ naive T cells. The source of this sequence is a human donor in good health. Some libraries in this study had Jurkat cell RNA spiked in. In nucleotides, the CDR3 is TGCGCCAGCAGCCAATCCCGGGGGTTGAGTGAGGACGAGCGGTACTTC. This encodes CASSQSRGLSEDERYF.